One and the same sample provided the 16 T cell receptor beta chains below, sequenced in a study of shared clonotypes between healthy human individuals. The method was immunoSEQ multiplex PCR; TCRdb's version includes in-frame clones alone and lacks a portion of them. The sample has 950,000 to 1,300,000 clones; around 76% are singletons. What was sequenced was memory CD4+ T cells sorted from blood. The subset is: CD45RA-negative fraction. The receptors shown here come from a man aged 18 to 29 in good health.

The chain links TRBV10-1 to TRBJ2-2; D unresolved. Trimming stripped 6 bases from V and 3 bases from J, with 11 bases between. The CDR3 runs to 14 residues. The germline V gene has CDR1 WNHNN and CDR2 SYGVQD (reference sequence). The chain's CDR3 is CASSRTQYTGELFF. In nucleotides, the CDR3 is TGCGCCAGCAGCCGAACACAATACACCGGGGAGCTGTTTTTT.

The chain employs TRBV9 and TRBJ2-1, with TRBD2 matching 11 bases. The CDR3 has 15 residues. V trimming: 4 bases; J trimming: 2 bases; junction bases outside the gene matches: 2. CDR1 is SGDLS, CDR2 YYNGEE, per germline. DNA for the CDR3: TGTGCCAGCAGCATGACTAGCGGGACCTACAATGAGCAGTTCTTC. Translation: CASSMTSGTYNEQFF.

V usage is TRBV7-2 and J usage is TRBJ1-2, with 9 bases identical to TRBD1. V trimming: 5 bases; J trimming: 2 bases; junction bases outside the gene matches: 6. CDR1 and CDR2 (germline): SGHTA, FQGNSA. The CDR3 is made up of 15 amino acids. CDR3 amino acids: CASSPFGTGNYGYTF. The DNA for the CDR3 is TGTGCCAGCAGCCCGTTCGGGACAGGGAACTATGGCTACACCTTC.

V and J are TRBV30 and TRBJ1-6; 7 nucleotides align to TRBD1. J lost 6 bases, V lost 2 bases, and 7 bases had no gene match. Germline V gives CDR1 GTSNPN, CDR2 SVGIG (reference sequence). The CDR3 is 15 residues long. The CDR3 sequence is CAWSLEGALNSPLHF. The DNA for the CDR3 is TGTGCCTGGAGTCTTGAGGGGGCCCTTAATTCACCCCTCCACTTT.

CDR3: CASSQDGGYTF. The CDR3 DNA is TGCGCCAGCAGCCAAGATGGGGGCTACACCTTC. The chain uses TRBV4-1 and TRBJ1-2; D is undetermined. Germline V lookup: CDR1 MGHRA, CDR2 YSYEKL. The CDR3 spans 11 residues. V lost 0 bases to trimming and J lost 8 bases, with 4 bases between them.

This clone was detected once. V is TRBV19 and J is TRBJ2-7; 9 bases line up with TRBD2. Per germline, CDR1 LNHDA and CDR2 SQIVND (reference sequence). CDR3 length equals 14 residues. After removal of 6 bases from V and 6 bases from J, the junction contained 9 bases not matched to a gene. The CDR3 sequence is CASSFRTSEGEQYF. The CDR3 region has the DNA TGTGCCAGTAGCTTTCGGACTAGCGAAGGCGAGCAGTACTTC.

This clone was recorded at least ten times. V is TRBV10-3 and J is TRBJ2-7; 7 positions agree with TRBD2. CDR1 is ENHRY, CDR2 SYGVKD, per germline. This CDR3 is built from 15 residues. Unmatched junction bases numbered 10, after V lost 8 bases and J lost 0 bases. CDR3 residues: CAISLGAGSSYEQYF. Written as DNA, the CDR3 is TGTGCCATCTCCTTGGGAGCGGGGAGCTCCTACGAGCAGTACTTC.

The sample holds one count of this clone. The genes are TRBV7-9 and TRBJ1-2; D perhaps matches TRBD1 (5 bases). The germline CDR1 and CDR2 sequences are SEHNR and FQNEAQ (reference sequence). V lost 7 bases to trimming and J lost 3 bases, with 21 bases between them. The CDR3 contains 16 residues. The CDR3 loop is CASTSLDKGPYYGYTF. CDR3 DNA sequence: TGTGCCAGCACCTCATTGGACAAGGGGCCTTACTATGGCTACACCTTC.

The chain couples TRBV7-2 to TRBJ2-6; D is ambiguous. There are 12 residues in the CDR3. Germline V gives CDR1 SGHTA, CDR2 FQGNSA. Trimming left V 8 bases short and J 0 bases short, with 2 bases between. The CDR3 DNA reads TGTGCCAGCCACTCTGGGGCCAACGTCCTGACTTTC. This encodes CASHSGANVLTF. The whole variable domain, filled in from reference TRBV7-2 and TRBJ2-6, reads GAGVSQSPSNKVTEKGKDVELRCDPISGHTALYWYRQSLGQGLEFLIYFQGNSAPDKSGLPSDRFSAERTGGSVSTLTIQRTQQEDSAVYLCASHSGANVLTFGAGSRLTVL.

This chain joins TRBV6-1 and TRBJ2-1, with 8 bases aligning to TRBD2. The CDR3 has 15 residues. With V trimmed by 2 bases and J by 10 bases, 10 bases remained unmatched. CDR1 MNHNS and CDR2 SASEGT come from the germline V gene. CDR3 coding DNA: TGTGCCAGCAGTGAACAGAGCGGGAGTTATAGCGAGCAGTTCTTC. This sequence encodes CASSEQSGSYSEQFF.

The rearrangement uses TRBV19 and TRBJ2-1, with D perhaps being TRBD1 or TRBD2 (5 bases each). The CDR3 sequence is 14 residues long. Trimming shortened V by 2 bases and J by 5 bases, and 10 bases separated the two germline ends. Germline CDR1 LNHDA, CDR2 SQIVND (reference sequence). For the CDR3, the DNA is TGTGCCAGTAGTATAATGGGACCTGACAATGAGCAGTTCTTC. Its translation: CASSIMGPDNEQFF.

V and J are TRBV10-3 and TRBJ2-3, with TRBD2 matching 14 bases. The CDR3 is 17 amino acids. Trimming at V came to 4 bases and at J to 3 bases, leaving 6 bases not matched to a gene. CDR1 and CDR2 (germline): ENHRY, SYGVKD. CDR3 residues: CAISGGGTSGRTDTQYF. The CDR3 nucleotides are TGTGCCATCAGTGGGGGGGGGACTAGCGGGAGAACAGATACGCAGTATTTT.

Written as DNA, the CDR3 is TGTGCCAGCTTCCTCCAGGGTAGGGAAAAACTGTTTTTT. Amino acids: CASFLQGREKLFF. The chain links TRBV6-1 to TRBJ1-4; tentatively, D is TRBD1 (5 bases). Germline CDR1 reads MNHNS; CDR2 reads SASEGT. V lost 8 bases and J lost 8, with 15 bases in between. The CDR3 has 13 residues.

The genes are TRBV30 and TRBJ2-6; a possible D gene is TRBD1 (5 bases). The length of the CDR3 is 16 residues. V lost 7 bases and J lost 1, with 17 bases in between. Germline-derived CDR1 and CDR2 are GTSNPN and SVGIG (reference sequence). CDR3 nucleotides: TGTGCCTTCTCAGGGAACCTCCTATCTGGGGCCAACGTCCTGACTTTC. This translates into CAFSGNLLSGANVLTF.

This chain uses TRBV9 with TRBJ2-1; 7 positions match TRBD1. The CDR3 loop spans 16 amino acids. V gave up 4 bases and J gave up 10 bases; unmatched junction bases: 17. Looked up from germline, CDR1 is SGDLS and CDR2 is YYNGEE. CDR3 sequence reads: CASSTSTGLSSGEQFF. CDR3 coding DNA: TGTGCCAGCAGCACTTCGACAGGGCTCTCCTCGGGAGAGCAGTTCTTC.

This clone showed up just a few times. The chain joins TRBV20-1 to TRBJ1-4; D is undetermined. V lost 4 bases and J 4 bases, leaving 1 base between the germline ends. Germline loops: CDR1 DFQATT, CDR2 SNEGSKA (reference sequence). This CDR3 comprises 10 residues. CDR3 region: CSAINEKLFF. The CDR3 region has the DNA TGCAGTGCTATTAATGAAAAACTGTTTTTT.